The sequence of this TCR beta chain was determined in a study of Ad26.COV2.S vaccination and SARS-CoV-2 variants. Study at large: Participants got Ad26.COV2.S intramuscularly, once or twice 56 days apart.

TCRdb keeps only in-frame clones here, not all; method: immunoSEQ multiplex PCR. The profile shows about half a million clones, about 89% of them singletons. Treatment defined: 15 to 20 received Ad26.COV2.S at low or high dose, single or two shots; 5 received placebo; per-sample allocation not given. After the first vaccine or placebo injection, samples were drawn on day 63. The sample came from a Boston adult aged 18-55 years. The vaccine antigen was prefusion-stabilized Wuhan SARS-CoV-2 spike. The CDR3 is 15 amino acids. Germline CDR1 MNHEY, CDR2 SVGAGI. The ends were cut back, 5 bases at V and 0 bases at J, with 11 bases in the middle.

J is TRBJ2-1 and V is TRBV6-5; no clear D. The specimen was peripheral blood, collected in a trial of Ad26.COV2.S vaccine versus placebo. This receptor was identified in a person aged 18-60 years who received the Ad26.COV2.S COVID-19 vaccine or a placebo. The CDR3 protein is CASSTVTGSYNEQFF. The CDR3 coding sequence is TGTGCCAGCAGTACTGTCACTGGCTCCTACAATGAGCAGTTCTTC.